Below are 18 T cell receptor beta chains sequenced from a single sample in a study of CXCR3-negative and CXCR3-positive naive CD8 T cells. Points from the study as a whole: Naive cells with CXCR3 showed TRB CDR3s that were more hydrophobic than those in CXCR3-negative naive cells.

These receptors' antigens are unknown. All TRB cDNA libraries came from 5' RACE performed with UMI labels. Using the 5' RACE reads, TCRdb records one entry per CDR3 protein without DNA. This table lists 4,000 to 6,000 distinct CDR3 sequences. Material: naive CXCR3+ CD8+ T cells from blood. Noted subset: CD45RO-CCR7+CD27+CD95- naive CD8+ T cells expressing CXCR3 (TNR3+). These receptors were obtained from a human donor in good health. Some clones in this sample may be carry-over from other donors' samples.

CDR3 amino acids: CASSAVGGIETQYF. This chain uses TRBV13 with TRBJ2-5; the D gene TCRdb calls, TRBD2, cannot be checked with no DNA. Germline V gene sequence: CDR1 PRHDT, CDR2 FYEKMQ (reference sequence). This CDR3 spans 14 amino acids.

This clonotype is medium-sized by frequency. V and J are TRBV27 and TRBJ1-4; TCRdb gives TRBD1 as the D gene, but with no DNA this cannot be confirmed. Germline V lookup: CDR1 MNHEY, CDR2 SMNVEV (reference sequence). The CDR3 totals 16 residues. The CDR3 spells CASKTQGVATNEKLFF.

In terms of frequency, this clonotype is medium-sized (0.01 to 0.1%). The CDR3 reads CASSLATYEQYF. The J gene is TRBJ2-7, the V gene TRBV7-8. The CDR3 extends over 12 amino acids. Per the germline V gene, CDR1 is SGHVS and CDR2 is FQNEAQ.

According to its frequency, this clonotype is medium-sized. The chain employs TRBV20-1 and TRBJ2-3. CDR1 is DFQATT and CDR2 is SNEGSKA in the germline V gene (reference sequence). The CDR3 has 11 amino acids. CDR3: CSAAYADTQYF.

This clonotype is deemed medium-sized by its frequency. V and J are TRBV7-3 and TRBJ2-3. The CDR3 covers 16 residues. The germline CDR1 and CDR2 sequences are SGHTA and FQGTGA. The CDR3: CASSFESGIPTDTQYF.

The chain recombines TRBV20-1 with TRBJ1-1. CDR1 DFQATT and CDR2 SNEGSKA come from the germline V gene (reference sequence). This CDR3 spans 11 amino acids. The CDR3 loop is CSAVSITEAFF.

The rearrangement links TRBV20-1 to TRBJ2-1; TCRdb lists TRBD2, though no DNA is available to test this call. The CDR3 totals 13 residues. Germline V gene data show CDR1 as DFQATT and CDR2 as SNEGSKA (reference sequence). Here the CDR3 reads CSAMDGSYNEQFF.

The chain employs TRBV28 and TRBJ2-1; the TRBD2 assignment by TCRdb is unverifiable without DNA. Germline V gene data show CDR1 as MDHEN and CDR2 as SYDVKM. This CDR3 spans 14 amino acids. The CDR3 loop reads CASSPTEVYNEQFF. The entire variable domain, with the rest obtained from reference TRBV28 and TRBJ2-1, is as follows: DVKVTQSSRYLVKRTGEKVFLECVQDMDHENMFWYRQDPGLGLRLIYFSYDVKMKEKGDIPEGYSVSREKKERFSLILESASTNQTSMYLCASSPTEVYNEQFFGPGTRLTVL.

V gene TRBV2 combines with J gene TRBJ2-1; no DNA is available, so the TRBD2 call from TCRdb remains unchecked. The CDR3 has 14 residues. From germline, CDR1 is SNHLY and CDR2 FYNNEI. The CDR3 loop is CASRDNLGHNEQFF.

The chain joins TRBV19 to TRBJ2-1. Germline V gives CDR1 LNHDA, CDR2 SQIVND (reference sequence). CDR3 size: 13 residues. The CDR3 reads CSSGGSSYNEQFF.

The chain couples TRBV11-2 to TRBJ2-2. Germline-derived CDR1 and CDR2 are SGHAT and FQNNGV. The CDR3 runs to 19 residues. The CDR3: CASSLDWLSPTRNTGELFF.

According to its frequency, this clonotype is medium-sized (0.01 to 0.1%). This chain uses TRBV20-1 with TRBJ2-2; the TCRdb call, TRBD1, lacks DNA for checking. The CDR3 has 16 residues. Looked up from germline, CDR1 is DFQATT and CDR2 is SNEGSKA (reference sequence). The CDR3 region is CSARDLDRTDTGELFF.

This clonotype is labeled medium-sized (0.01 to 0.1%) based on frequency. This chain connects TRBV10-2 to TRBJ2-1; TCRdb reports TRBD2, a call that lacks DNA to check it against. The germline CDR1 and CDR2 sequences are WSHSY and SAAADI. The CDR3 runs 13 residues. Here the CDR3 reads CASSGREFDEQFF.

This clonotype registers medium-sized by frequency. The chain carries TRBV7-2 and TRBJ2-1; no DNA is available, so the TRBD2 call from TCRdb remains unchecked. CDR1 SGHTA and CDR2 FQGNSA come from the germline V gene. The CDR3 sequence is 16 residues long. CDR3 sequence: CASSPLSGSGGNEQFF. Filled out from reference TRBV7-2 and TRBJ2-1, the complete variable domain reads GAGVSQSPSNKVTEKGKDVELRCDPISGHTALYWYRQSLGQGLEFLIYFQGNSAPDKSGLPSDRFSAERTGGSVSTLTIQRTQQEDSAVYLCASSPLSGSGGNEQFFGPGTRLTVL.

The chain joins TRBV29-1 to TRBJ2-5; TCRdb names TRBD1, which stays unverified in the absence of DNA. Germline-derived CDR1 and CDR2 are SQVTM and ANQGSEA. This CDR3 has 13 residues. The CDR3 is CSVDPGGWETQYF.

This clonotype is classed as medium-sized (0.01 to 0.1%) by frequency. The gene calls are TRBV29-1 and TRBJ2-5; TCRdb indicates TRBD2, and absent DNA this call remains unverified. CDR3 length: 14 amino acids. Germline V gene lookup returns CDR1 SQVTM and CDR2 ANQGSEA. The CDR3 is CSVVLRGRGETQYF.

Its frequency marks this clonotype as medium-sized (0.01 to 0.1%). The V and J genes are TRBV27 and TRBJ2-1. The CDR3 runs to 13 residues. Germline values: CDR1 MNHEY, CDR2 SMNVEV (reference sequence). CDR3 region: CASSFLGMDEQFF.

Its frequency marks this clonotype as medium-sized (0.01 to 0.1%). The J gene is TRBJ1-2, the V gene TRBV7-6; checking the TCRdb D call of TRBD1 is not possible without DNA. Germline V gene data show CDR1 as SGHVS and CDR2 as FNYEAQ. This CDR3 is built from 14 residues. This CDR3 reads CASSQMGQGHGYTF.